A selection of T cell receptor beta chains follows, all from one sample in a study of T cell clones after liver transplantation. Sequencing was performed with immunoSEQ multiplex PCR; in TCRdb, only in-frame clones are kept and a portion is missing. This sample has about 2,100 clones; approximately 20% occur once, and the top ten carry about a sixth. No antigens are known for them. Sequencing was performed on CD8+ T cells from cultured PBMCs. Receptors were obtained from a human patient who received a liver transplant. Some T cells may possibly be graft donor cells. Both conserved end residues are part of each CDR3. Each record gives: clone size, D gene, J gene, V gene, CDR3 DNA, CDR3 protein. The D gene is left open where the match is weak. Rows give clone size only sometimes, using once, few, many, or a class for an expanded clone.

clone size: large; D gene: -; J gene: TRBJ2-7; V gene: TRBV13; CDR3 DNA: TGTGCCAGCAGCTTAACAGGTAACTACGAGCAGTACTTC; CDR3 protein: CASSLTGNYEQYF
clone size: few; D gene: -; J gene: TRBJ2-7; V gene: TRBV11-2; CDR3 DNA: TGTGCCAGCAGCCCAGGACCCGGGAGCTCCTACGAGCAGTACTTC; CDR3 protein: CASSPGPGSSYEQYF
clone size: -; D gene: -; J gene: TRBJ2-5; V gene: TRBV6-5; CDR3 DNA: TGTGCCAGCAGTACGGCGGGGTTCCCCCAAGAGACCCAGTACTTC; CDR3 protein: CASSTAGFPQETQYF
clone size: large; D gene: -; J gene: TRBJ1-1; V gene: TRBV7-9; CDR3 DNA: TGTGCCAGCAGCTTAGCTACCCTCGGCGGGGCTGAAGCTTTCTTT; CDR3 protein: CASSLATLGGAEAFF
clone size: medium-sized; D gene: -; J gene: TRBJ2-7; V gene: TRBV27; CDR3 DNA: TGTGCCAGCAGTTTAAACGGGGCCAATTCCTACGAGCAGTACTTC; CDR3 protein: CASSLNGANSYEQYF
clone size: -; D gene: -; J gene: TRBJ1-2; V gene: TRBV7-6; CDR3 DNA: TGTGCCAGCAGCTTAGCGACACCTAACTATGGCTACACCTTC; CDR3 protein: CASSLATPNYGYTF
clone size: -; D gene: -; J gene: TRBJ2-7; V gene: TRBV6-5; CDR3 DNA: TGTGCCAGCAGTTACGGGGAGAACTCCTACGAGCAGTACTTC; CDR3 protein: CASSYGENSYEQYF
clone size: -; D gene: -; J gene: TRBJ2-7; V gene: TRBV30; CDR3 DNA: TGTGCCTGGAGTGTTGGGGGAATTTACGAGCAGTACTTC; CDR3 protein: CAWSVGGIYEQYF
clone size: -; D gene: -; J gene: TRBJ2-2; V gene: TRBV2; CDR3 DNA: TGTGCCAGCAGTGAAAACTACCCCACCGGGGAGCTGTTTTTT; CDR3 protein: CASSENYPTGELFF
clone size: -; D gene: -; J gene: TRBJ1-1; V gene: TRBV29-1; CDR3 DNA: TGCAGCGTTGGTATGACAGGAGGGAACACTGAAGCTTTCTTT; CDR3 protein: CSVGMTGGNTEAFF
clone size: large; D gene: -; J gene: TRBJ1-1; V gene: TRBV28; CDR3 DNA: TGTGCCAGCAGTCTACCCGGTCCTTTTGAAGCTTTCTTT; CDR3 protein: CASSLPGPFEAFF
clone size: medium-sized; D gene: TRBD2; J gene: TRBJ2-1; V gene: TRBV28; CDR3 DNA: TGTGCCAGCAGTGGGGGACTAGCGGGTAACAATGAGCAGTTCTTC; CDR3 protein: CASSGGLAGNNEQFF
clone size: -; D gene: -; J gene: TRBJ2-1; V gene: TRBV11-3; CDR3 DNA: TGTGCCAGCAGCCCCCGGCTGGACAATGAGCAGTTCTTC; CDR3 protein: CASSPRLDNEQFF
clone size: -; D gene: -; J gene: TRBJ1-1; V gene: TRBV7-3; CDR3 DNA: TGTGCCAGCAGCTTAGAGAACTACATGAACACTGAAGCTTTCTTT; CDR3 protein: CASSLENYMNTEAFF
clone size: -; D gene: -; J gene: TRBJ1-2; V gene: TRBV6-5; CDR3 DNA: TGTGCCAGCAGGTCTTCAGGGAGGCCCTATGTCTACACCTTC; CDR3 protein: CASRSSGRPYVYTF
clone size: few; D gene: -; J gene: TRBJ2-7; V gene: TRBV11-3; CDR3 DNA: TGTGCCAGCAGCTTAGCCCCTTCCTACGAGCAGTACTTC; CDR3 protein: CASSLAPSYEQYF
clone size: few; D gene: -; J gene: TRBJ2-7; V gene: TRBV4-1; CDR3 DNA: TGCGCCAGCAGCCAAGTGGTGGCAGGAACCTACGAGCAGTACTTC; CDR3 protein: CASSQVVAGTYEQYF
clone size: -; D gene: TRBD2; J gene: TRBJ2-1; V gene: TRBV6-5; CDR3 DNA: TGTGCCAGCAAGTCACTAGCGGGAGGGACACATGAGCAGTTCTTC; CDR3 protein: CASKSLAGGTHEQFF
clone size: -; D gene: -; J gene: TRBJ2-6; V gene: TRBV9; CDR3 DNA: TGTGCCAGCAGCACGAGTGGGGGGCCCCTCTCTGGGGCCAACGTCCTGACTTTC; CDR3 protein: CASSTSGGPLSGANVLTF
clone size: -; D gene: TRBD2; J gene: TRBJ2-7; V gene: TRBV4-3; CDR3 DNA: TGCGCCAGCAGCCAAGCGTGGCCGGACACGGGGGGCGAGCAGTACTTC; CDR3 protein: CASSQAWPDTGGEQYF
clone size: few; D gene: -; J gene: TRBJ2-7; V gene: TRBV27; CDR3 DNA: TGTGCCAGCAGTGAAGCGGGCGGGGCCTACGAGCAGTACTTC; CDR3 protein: CASSEAGGAYEQYF
clone size: -; D gene: -; J gene: TRBJ1-1; V gene: TRBV7-9; CDR3 DNA: TGTGCCAGCAGCTACCTCAGTACTGAAGCTTTCTTT; CDR3 protein: CASSYLSTEAFF
clone size: medium-sized; D gene: -; J gene: TRBJ2-3; V gene: TRBV28; CDR3 DNA: TGTGCCAGCAGTTTAGAAAGGCTAGCCACCACAGATACGCAGTATTTT; CDR3 protein: CASSLERLATTDTQYF
clone size: few; D gene: -; J gene: TRBJ2-6; V gene: TRBV6-4; CDR3 DNA: TGTGCCAGCAGTGACCATCGGGATGGGGGCTCTGGGGCCAACGTCCTGACTTTC; CDR3 protein: CASSDHRDGGSGANVLTF
clone size: large; D gene: -; J gene: TRBJ1-5; V gene: TRBV4-2; CDR3 DNA: TGTGCCAGCAGCCGCACGGACGGAGATAGCAATCAGCCCCAGCATTTT; CDR3 protein: CASSRTDGDSNQPQHF
clone size: few; D gene: TRBD1; J gene: TRBJ2-4; V gene: TRBV19; CDR3 DNA: TGTGCCAGTAGTATAGTAGGGACAGGGGGTGGCATTCAGTACTTC; CDR3 protein: CASSIVGTGGGIQYF
clone size: large; D gene: -; J gene: TRBJ1-4; V gene: TRBV30; CDR3 DNA: TGTGCCTGGAACGATGGAGCAGGCGAAAAACTGTTTTTT; CDR3 protein: CAWNDGAGEKLFF
clone size: -; D gene: -; J gene: TRBJ2-6; V gene: TRBV1; CDR3 DNA: TGCACCAGCAGAATAGCCGGTTTGGCACAAAGTCGGGCCAACGTCCTGACTTTC; CDR3 protein: CTSRIAGLAQSRANVLTF
clone size: few; D gene: TRBD1; J gene: TRBJ2-7; V gene: TRBV4-2; CDR3 DNA: TGTGCCAGCAGCCCCGGACAGGGGGCCTACGAGCAGTACTTC; CDR3 protein: CASSPGQGAYEQYF
clone size: large; D gene: TRBD2; J gene: TRBJ2-7; V gene: TRBV29-1; CDR3 DNA: TGCAGCGTGGAGCTAGCGGGGTACGAGCAGTACTTC; CDR3 protein: CSVELAGYEQYF
clone size: -; D gene: -; J gene: TRBJ1-1; V gene: TRBV30; CDR3 DNA: TGTGCCGGGGGACGGCTGAACACTGAAGCTTTCTTT; CDR3 protein: CAGGRLNTEAFF
clone size: few; D gene: -; J gene: TRBJ1-2; V gene: TRBV6-9; CDR3 DNA: TGTGCCAGCAGTTACGGGGGAGGCTACACCTTC; CDR3 protein: CASSYGGGYTF
clone size: -; D gene: -; J gene: TRBJ1-1; V gene: TRBV9; CDR3 DNA: TGTGCCAGCAGCGTAGGGCGACCGAACACTGAAGCCTTCTTT; CDR3 protein: CASSVGRPNTEAFF
clone size: -; D gene: -; J gene: TRBJ2-1; V gene: TRBV28; CDR3 DNA: TGTGCCAGCAGTTTATTCAGGCCGGTCGGGGATGAGCAGTTCTTC; CDR3 protein: CASSLFRPVGDEQFF
clone size: -; D gene: TRBD1; J gene: TRBJ2-2; V gene: TRBV5-6; CDR3 DNA: TGTGCCAGCAGCCCTCCTACAGGGGGCCGGACCGGGGAGCTGTTTTTT; CDR3 protein: CASSPPTGGRTGELFF